This T cell receptor beta chain was profiled in a study of blood T cell repertoires in COVID-19. At the level of the study: Sample material is recorded as cDNA or gDNA derived from T cells, B-cell-depleted T cells, or PBMCs.

Sequencing used immunoSEQ multiplex PCR; TCRdb keeps in-frame clones, though not all of them. The sample lists 180,000 or so clones, more than 70% occurring once. The CDR3 consists of 11 residues. V gave up 2 bases and J gave up 4 bases, with 3 bases separating them. The germline V gene encodes CDR1 SGHDT and CDR2 YYEEEE. Membership in each cohort depended on participant-reported clinical history. Cohort 3 donors were reported recovered after two negative PCRs, clearance, or symptom resolution. This TCR derives from a woman aged 25 to 45 who had recovered from COVID-19. The chain has TRBV5-6 and TRBJ1-2; no firm D call. The material sequenced was PBMCs or T cells enriched from blood (not recorded which). CDR3 region: CASSFGYGYTF. In nucleotides, the CDR3 is TGTGCCAGCAGCTTCGGCTATGGCTACACCTTC.